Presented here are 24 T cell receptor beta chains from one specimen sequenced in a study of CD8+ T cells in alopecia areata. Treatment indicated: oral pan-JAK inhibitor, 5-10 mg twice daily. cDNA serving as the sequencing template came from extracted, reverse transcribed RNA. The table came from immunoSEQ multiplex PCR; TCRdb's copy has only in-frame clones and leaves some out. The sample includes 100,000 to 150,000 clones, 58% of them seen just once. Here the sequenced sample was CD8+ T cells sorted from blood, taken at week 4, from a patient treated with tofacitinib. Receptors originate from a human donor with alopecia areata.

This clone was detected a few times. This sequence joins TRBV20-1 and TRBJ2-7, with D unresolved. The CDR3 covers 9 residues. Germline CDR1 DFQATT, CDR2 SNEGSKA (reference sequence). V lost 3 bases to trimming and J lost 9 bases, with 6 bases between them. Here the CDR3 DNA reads TGCAGTGCTAGTTTGGTGCAGTACTTC. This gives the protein CSASLVQYF.

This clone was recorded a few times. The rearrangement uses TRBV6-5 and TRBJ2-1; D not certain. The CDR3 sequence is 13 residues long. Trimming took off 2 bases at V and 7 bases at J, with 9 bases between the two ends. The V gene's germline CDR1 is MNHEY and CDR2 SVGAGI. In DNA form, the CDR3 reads TGTGCCAGCAGTTACGGTTTTGGGAATGAGCAGTTCTTC. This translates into CASSYGFGNEQFF.

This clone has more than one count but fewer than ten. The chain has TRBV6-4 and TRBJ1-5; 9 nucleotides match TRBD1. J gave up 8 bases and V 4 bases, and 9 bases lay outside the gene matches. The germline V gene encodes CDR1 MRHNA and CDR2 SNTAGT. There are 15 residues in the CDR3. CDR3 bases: TGTGCCAGCAGTGCTACAGGGGGCGATGGCAAGCCCCAGCATTTT. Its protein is CASSATGGDGKPQHF.

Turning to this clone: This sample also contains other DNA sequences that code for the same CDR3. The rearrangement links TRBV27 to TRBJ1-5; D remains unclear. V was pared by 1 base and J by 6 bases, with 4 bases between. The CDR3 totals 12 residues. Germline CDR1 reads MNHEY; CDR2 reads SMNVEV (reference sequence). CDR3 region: CASSLLGQPQHF. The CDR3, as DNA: TGTGCCAGCAGTTTATTAGGTCAGCCCCAGCATTTT.

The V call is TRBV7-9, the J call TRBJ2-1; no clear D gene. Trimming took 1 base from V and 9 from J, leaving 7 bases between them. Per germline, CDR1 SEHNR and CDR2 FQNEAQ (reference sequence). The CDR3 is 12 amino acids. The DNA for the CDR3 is TGTGCCAGCAGCTTAGGGCTGGGTGAGCAGTTCTTC. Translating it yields CASSLGLGEQFF. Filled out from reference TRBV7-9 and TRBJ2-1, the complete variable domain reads DTGVSQNPRHKITKRGQNVTFRCDPISEHNRLYWYRQTLGQGPEFLTYFQNEAQLEKSRLLSDRFSAERPKGSFSTLEIQRTEQGDSAMYLCASSLGLGEQFFGPGTRLTVL.

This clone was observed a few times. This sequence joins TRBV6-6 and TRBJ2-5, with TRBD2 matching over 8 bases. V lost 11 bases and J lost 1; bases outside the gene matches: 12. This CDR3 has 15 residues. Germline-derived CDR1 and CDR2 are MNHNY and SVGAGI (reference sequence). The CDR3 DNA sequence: TGTGCCGGTCAACCCAGCGGGGGCATCCAAGAGACCCAGTACTTC. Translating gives CAGQPSGGIQETQYF.

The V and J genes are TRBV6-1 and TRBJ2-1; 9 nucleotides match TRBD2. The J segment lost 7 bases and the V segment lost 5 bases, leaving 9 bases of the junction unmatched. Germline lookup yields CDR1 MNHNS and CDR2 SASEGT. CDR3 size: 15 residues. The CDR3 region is CASSHTPGLANEQFF. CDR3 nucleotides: TGTGCCAGCAGTCATACTCCGGGACTAGCAAATGAGCAGTTCTTC.

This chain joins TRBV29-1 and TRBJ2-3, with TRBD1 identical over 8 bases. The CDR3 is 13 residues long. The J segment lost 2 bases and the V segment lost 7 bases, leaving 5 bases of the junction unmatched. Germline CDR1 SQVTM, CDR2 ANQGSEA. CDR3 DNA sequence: TGCAGCGGGGACAGGCCCCTCACAGATACGCAGTATTTT. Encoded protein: CSGDRPLTDTQYF.

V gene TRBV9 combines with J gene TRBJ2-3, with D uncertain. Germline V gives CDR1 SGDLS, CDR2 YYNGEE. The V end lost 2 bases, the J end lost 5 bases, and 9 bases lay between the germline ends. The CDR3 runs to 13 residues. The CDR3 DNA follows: TGTGCCAGCAGCGTGAGGTTTGGAGATACGCAGTATTTT. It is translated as CASSVRFGDTQYF. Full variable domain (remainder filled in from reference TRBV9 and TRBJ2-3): DSGVTQTPKHLITATGQRVTLRCSPRSGDLSVYWYQQSLDQGLQFLIQYYNGEERAKGNILERFSAQQFPDLHSELNLSSLELGDSALYFCASSVRFGDTQYFGPGTRLTVL.

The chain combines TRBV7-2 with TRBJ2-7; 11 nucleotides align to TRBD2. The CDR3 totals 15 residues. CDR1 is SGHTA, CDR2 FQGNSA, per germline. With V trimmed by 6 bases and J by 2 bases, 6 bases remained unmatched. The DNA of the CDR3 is TGTGCCAGCAGTCCTCCGGGACTAGCGGCCTACGAGCAGTACTTC. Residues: CASSPPGLAAYEQYF.

The CDR3 bases are TGCAGCGTTCTTGTACAGGCGGCCTACGAGCAGTACTTC. It translates to CSVLVQAAYEQYF. The genes are TRBV29-1 and TRBJ2-7; D may be TRBD1 (5 bases). The germline V gene has CDR1 SQVTM and CDR2 ANQGSEA. The CDR3 extends over 13 amino acids. Trimming took 5 bases from V and 2 from J, leaving 13 bases between them.

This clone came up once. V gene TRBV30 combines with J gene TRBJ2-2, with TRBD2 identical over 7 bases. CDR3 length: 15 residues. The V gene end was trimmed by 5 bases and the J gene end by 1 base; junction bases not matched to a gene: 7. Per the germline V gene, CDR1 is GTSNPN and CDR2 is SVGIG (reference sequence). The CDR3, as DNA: TGTGCCTGGCATTGGCTAGCGGTGAACACCGGGGAGCTGTTTTTT. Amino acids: CAWHWLAVNTGELFF.

The CDR3 nucleotides are TGTGCCAGCAGCCGAGCAGGGGCTGGGGCCAACGTCCTGACTTTC. Amino acids: CASSRAGAGANVLTF. The V and J genes are TRBV27 and TRBJ2-6; D perhaps matches TRBD1 (6 bases). V lost 6 bases and J lost 2, with 11 bases in between. The length of the CDR3 is 15 residues. The germline gives CDR1 MNHEY, CDR2 SMNVEV (reference sequence).

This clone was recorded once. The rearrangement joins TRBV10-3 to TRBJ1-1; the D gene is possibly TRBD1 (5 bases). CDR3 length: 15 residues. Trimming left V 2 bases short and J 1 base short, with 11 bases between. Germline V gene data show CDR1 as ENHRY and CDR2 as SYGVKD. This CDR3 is CAISERDPKNTEAFF. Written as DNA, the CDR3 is TGTGCCATCAGTGAGAGGGACCCCAAGAACACTGAAGCTTTCTTT.

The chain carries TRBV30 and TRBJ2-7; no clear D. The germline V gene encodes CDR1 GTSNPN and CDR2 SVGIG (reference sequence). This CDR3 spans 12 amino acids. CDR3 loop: CGVVDSSYEQYF. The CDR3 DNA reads TGTGGGGTGGTCGACTCTTCCTACGAGCAGTACTTC.

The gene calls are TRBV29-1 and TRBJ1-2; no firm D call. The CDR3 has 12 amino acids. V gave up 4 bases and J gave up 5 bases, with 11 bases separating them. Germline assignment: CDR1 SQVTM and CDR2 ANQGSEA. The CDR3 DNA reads TGCAGCGTTGTCAAGGGCGAATATGGCTACACCTTC. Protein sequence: CSVVKGEYGYTF.

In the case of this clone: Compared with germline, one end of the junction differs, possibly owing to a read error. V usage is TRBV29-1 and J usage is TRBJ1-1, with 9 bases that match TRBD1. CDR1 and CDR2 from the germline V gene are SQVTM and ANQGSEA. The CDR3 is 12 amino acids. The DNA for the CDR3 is TGCAGCGTAGAAGGGGACAGGGCTAATGCTTTCTTT. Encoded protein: CSVEGDRANAFF.

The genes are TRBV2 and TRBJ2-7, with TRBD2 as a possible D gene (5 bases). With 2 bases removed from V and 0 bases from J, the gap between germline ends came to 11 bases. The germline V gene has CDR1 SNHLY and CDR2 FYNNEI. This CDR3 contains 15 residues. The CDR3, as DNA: TGTGCCAGCAGTGAATACAGCGGACCCTCCTACGAGCAGTACTTC. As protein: CASSEYSGPSYEQYF.

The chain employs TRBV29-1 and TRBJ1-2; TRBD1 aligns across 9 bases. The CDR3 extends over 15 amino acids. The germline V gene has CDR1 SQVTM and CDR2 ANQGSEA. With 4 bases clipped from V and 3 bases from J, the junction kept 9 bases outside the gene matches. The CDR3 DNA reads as TGCAGCGTTGCTGAAGGACAGGGGATATACTATGGCTACACCTTC. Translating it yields CSVAEGQGIYYGYTF. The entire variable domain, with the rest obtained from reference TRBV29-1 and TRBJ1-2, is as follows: SAVISQKPSRDICQRGTSLTIQCQVDSQVTMMFWYRQQPGQSLTLIATANQGSEATYESGFVIDKFPISRPNLTFSTLTVSNMSPEDSSIYLCSVAEGQGIYYGYTFGSGTRLTVV.

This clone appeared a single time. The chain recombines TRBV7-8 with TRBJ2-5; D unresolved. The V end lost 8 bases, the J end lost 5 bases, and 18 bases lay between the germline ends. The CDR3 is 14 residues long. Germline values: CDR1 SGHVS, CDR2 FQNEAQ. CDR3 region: CASLLVPAWETQYF. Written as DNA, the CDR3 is TGTGCCAGCCTCTTAGTACCCGCTTGGGAGACCCAGTACTTC.

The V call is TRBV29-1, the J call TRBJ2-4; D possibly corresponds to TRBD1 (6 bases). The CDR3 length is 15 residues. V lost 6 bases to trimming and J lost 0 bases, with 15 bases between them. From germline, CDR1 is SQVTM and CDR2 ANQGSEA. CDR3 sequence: CSVMDSILAKNIQYF. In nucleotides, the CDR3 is TGCAGCGTAATGGACAGCATCCTAGCCAAAAACATTCAGTACTTC.

The CDR3 region is CASSLSRGEQFF. The CDR3 DNA follows: TGTGCCAGCAGCTTATCGCGGGGTGAGCAGTTCTTC. This rearrangement joins TRBV7-8 to TRBJ2-1; weak D call: TRBD2 (6 bases). This CDR3 contains 12 residues. The V gene lost 2 bases and the J gene lost 9 bases, with 8 bases spanning the gap. Germline loops: CDR1 SGHVS, CDR2 FQNEAQ.

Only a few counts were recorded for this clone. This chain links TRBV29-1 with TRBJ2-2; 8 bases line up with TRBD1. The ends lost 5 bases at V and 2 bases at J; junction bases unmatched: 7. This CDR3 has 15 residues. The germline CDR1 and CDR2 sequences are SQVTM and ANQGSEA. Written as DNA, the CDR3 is TGCAGCGTTCCCGGACAGGGAAGAAACACCGGGGAGCTGTTTTTT. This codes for CSVPGQGRNTGELFF.

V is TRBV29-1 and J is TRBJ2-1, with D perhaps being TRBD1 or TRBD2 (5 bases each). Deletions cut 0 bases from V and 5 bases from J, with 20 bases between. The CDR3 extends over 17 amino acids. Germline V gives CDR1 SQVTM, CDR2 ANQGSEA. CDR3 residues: CSVEDLRGWEMDNEQFF. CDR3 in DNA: TGCAGCGTTGAAGATTTAAGGGGATGGGAGATGGACAATGAGCAGTTCTTC.